This T cell receptor (beta chain) was documented in a study of cytomegalovirus exposure and HLA in healthy donors. Germline loops: CDR1 SGHVS, CDR2 FQNEAQ. This CDR3 has 17 residues. The junction had 14 bases not matched to a gene; V was cut back by 4 bases and J by 3 bases. The PCR contained 60 Vbeta and 13 Jbeta primers. The table came from immunoSEQ multiplex PCR; TCRdb's copy has only in-frame clones and leaves some out. This listing includes about 200,000 clones. Source material: PBMCs. The clonotype comes from a woman aged 25 to 39 in good health and CMV-seropositive. The chain carries TRBV7-8 and TRBJ1-2; 7 bases are shared with TRBD1. The CDR3: CASSSPPGGGEDYGYTF. The CDR3 DNA reads as TGTGCCAGCAGCTCCCCCCCAGGAGGGGGCGAGGACTATGGCTACACCTTC.